The 31 T cell receptor beta chains presented below share a single source sample, sequenced in a study of spatial heterogeneity in lung cancer. Whole-study results and caveats: For expanded intratumoral alpha and beta TCRs, counts tracked tumor mutation counts.

These receptors' targets are unknown. Time point meaning: sample taken at primary tumor resection. MiXCR, run by TCRdb on the 5' RACE reads, gives a single entry per CDR3 protein. The sample contains 9,500 to 11,000 distinct CDR3 sequences, 10% to 15% of which appear only once. The sequenced sample was lung tumor tissue, obtained at surgery. The receptor set was obtained from a male donor with early-stage non-small cell lung cancer.

This clonotype was detected ten times or more. The CDR3 spells CSARRGASSSGEQFF. CDR3 DNA: TGCAGTGCCCGAAGAGGCGCTAGTAGTTCGGGTGAGCAGTTCTTC. The chain carries TRBV20-1 and TRBJ2-1; no firm D call. Germline values: CDR1 DFQATT, CDR2 SNEGSKA (reference sequence). The CDR3 is 15 residues long. Trimming took off 6 bases at V and 9 bases at J, with 24 bases between the two ends.

About this clonotype: Its ends do not fully match the called genes, so a read error is possible. This chain uses TRBV5-1 with TRBJ2-3, with 7 bases matching TRBD1. Looked up from germline, CDR1 is SGHRS and CDR2 is YFSETQ. The CDR3 has 16 amino acids. In DNA, the CDR3 is TGCGCCAGCAGCTTGGCCTTAACAGGGGATCCAGATACCCAGTATTTT. It yields the protein CASSLALTGDPDTQYF. The variable domain in full, completed from reference TRBV5-1 and TRBJ2-3, reads KAGVTQTPRYLIKTRGQQVTLSCSPISGHRSVSWYQQTPGQGLQFLFEYFSETQRNKGNFPGRFSGRQFSNSRSEMNVSTLELGDSALYLCASSLALTGDPDTQYFGPGTRLTVL.

This clonotype is deemed medium-sized. The rearrangement uses TRBV21-1 and TRBJ1-4; the table's D call, TRBD1, has no DNA check behind it. TRBV21-1 is a listed pseudogene. The CDR3 sequence is 18 residues long. The CDR3 reads CASSKARDRVLLNEKLFF. In nucleotides, the CDR3 is TGTGCCAGCAGCAAAGCGCGGGACAGGGTTCTACTAAATGAAAAACTGTTTTTT.

This clonotype was counted ten times or more. This chain uses TRBV3-1 with TRBJ2-1, with TRBD2 matching 10 bases. This CDR3 region has 17 residues. CDR1 LGHDT and CDR2 YNNKEL come from the germline V gene (reference sequence). The J segment lost 6 bases and the V segment lost 3 bases, leaving 11 bases of the junction unmatched. The CDR3 here is CASSQGWVAGGLNEQFF. The CDR3 DNA sequence: TGTGCCAGCAGCCAGGGTTGGGTAGCGGGAGGACTCAATGAGCAGTTCTTC.

This clonotype turned up a few times. The chain carries TRBV7-9 and TRBJ1-2; 7 nucleotides agree with TRBD1. The CDR3 is 14 residues long. Trimming removed 5 bases from V and 8 bases from J; junction bases left unmatched: 11. The V gene's germline CDR1 is SEHNR and CDR2 FQNEAQ (reference sequence). CDR3 sequence reads: CASSHSGGGDGYTF. The CDR3 DNA reads TGTGCCAGCAGCCACTCAGGAGGGGGCGACGGCTACACCTTC.

This clonotype has at least ten counts. V is TRBV11-1 and J is TRBJ2-2; D call uncertain. Germline CDR1 SGHAT, CDR2 FQDESV (reference sequence). Trimming cost V 7 bases and J 0 bases, with 9 bases left between them. The CDR3 runs to 14 residues. CDR3 amino acids: CASKEQPNTGELFF. CDR3 DNA: TGTGCCAGCAAGGAGCAGCCGAACACCGGGGAGCTGTTTTTT.

This clonotype was counted at least ten times. The chain is built from TRBV12-3 or TRBV12-4 and TRBJ2-5; unclear D gene. V gave up 0 bases and J gave up 9 bases, with 17 bases separating them. The CDR3 totals 15 residues. The CDR3 is CASSLAQKRQEAQYF. The CDR3 DNA reads TGTGCCAGCAGTTTAGCGCAGAAACGTCAAGAAGCCCAGTACTTC.

The chain carries TRBV7-2 and TRBJ2-3, with D unclear. The CDR3 contains 14 residues. CDR1 SGHTA and CDR2 FQGNSA come from the germline V gene. Trimming took off 3 bases at V and 3 bases at J, with 10 bases between the two ends. CDR3 nucleotides: TGTGCCAGCAGCTTTTCAAGCGTTACAGATACGCAGTATTTT. Its protein product is CASSFSSVTDTQYF.

The V and J genes are TRBV6-5 and TRBJ1-3; no firm D call. CDR1 MNHEY and CDR2 SVGAGI come from the germline V gene. Trimming took 5 bases from V and 2 from J, leaving 16 bases between them. The CDR3 runs to 16 residues. CDR3: CASSPSGQVAGNTIYF. CDR3 sequence (DNA): TGTGCCAGCAGTCCCTCCGGGCAGGTCGCTGGAAACACCATATATTTT.

This clonotype has at least ten counts. The chain combines TRBV6-1 with TRBJ1-1, with D uncertain. The CDR3 sequence is 14 residues long. V was trimmed by 6 bases and J by 1 base, leaving 12 bases between them. CDR1 and CDR2 (germline): MNHNS, SASEGT. The CDR3 DNA sequence: TGTGCCAGCAGATTCGCCGGAGAGAACACTGAAGCTTTCTTT. This sequence encodes CASRFAGENTEAFF.

The chain carries TRBV6-1 and TRBJ2-7; TRBD1 matches at 10 bases. The V gene end was trimmed by 6 bases and the J gene end by 3 bases; junction bases not matched to a gene: 8. From germline, CDR1 is MNHNS and CDR2 SASEGT. CDR3 length: 15 amino acids. In nucleotides, the CDR3 is TGTGCCAGCAGGGCCGGGACAGGGGAAAACTACGAGCAGTACTTC. Its translation: CASRAGTGENYEQYF.

CDR3 amino acids: CASTLLANTGELFF. The CDR3 DNA is TGCGCCAGCACCCTTTTGGCCAACACCGGGGAGCTGTTTTTT. The rearrangement joins TRBV5-1 to TRBJ2-2, with D unresolved. Trimming took 6 bases from V and 2 from J, leaving 11 bases between them. In germline, CDR1 is SGHRS, CDR2 YFSETQ. The CDR3 spans 14 residues.

This clonotype is judged medium-sized. The chain couples TRBV27 to TRBJ1-1; D unclear. This CDR3 contains 15 residues. The V and J ends lost 2 bases and 3 bases respectively, with 13 bases between them. Germline CDR1 is MNHEY and CDR2 is SMNVEV (reference sequence). CDR3 nucleotide sequence: TGTGCCAGCAGTTTAAATCCGGGTTCGGACACTGAAGCTTTCTTT. This sequence encodes CASSLNPGSDTEAFF.

This clonotype is deemed medium-sized. The CDR3 spells CAWRGLAASGELFF. The CDR3 DNA follows: TGTGCCTGGAGGGGACTAGCGGCCAGTGGGGAGCTGTTTTTT. The chain joins TRBV30 to TRBJ2-2; TRBD2 agrees at 11 bases. The junction had 5 bases not matched to a gene; V was cut back by 3 bases and J by 8 bases. CDR3 length: 14 amino acids. CDR1 is GTSNPN and CDR2 is SVGIG in the germline V gene (reference sequence).

This clonotype is labeled as medium-sized. The chain joins TRBV12-3 or TRBV12-4 to TRBJ1-1; possibly TRBD1 for D (5 bases). Trimming left V 6 bases short and J 0 bases short, with 11 bases between. The CDR3 consists of 14 residues. The CDR3 coding sequence is TGTGCCAGCAGATCCAGGACAATGAACACTGAAGCTTTCTTT. This codes for CASRSRTMNTEAFF.

This clonotype was seen ten or more times. V and J are TRBV29-1 and TRBJ2-1; D is uncertain. V gave up 7 bases and J gave up 7 bases, with 11 bases separating them. Looked up from germline, CDR1 is SQVTM and CDR2 is ANQGSEA. The CDR3 runs to 11 residues. CDR3 amino acids: CSGVLSNEQFF. CDR3 nucleotide sequence: TGCAGCGGGGTGTTATCTAATGAGCAGTTCTTC.

The chain employs TRBV7-3 and TRBJ2-3; 7 bases map to TRBD2. Germline assignment: CDR1 SGHTA and CDR2 FQGTGA. The CDR3 sequence is 16 residues long. The V gene end was trimmed by 4 bases and the J gene end by 4 bases; junction bases not matched to a gene: 11. Here the CDR3 DNA reads TGTGCCAGCAGCTCAGGACTAGGGCTGGGGTCAGATACGCAGTATTTT. Its protein product is CASSSGLGLGSDTQYF.

At least ten counts were recorded for this clonotype. The rearrangement joins TRBV18 to TRBJ1-1; perhaps TRBD1 as D (6 bases). The ends were cut back, 4 bases at V and 7 bases at J, with 16 bases in the middle. Germline V gives CDR1 KGHSH, CDR2 LQKENI. CDR3 length: 14 residues. The chain's CDR3 is CASSLSYQQGEAFF. CDR3 coding DNA: TGTGCCAGCTCACTCAGCTACCAACAGGGTGAAGCTTTCTTT.

This clonotype was seen ten or more times. This chain joins TRBV4-1 and TRBJ2-1, with D unresolved. V dropped 0 bases and J dropped 4 bases, with 10 bases sitting between them. CDR1 MGHRA and CDR2 YSYEKL come from the germline V gene. The CDR3 loop spans 15 amino acids. The DNA of the CDR3 is TGCGCCAGCAGCCAAGATTCAGGAGTTTACAATGAGCAGTTCTTC. Its translation: CASSQDSGVYNEQFF.

This clonotype was seen repeatedly, ten times or more. The V call is TRBV5-1, the J call TRBJ1-6, with D unclear. This CDR3 is 14 amino acids long. Between the trimmed V and J ends, which lost 1 base and 4 bases, there was a span of 6 bases. Germline V gene data show CDR1 as SGHRS and CDR2 as YFSETQ. The CDR3 loop is CASSLRYYNSPLHF. The CDR3 DNA is TGCGCCAGCAGCTTGAGATATTATAATTCACCCCTCCACTTT.

This clonotype came up many times. The gene calls are TRBV5-6 and TRBJ2-1; 8 bases align to TRBD1. V shed 5 bases and J 9 bases; nucleotides not matched to a gene: 16. The CDR3 is 16 residues long. Germline V lookup: CDR1 SGHDT, CDR2 YYEEEE. In DNA form, the CDR3 reads TGTGCCAGCAGGCCGGCAGGACAGGGTGAAGGTAGTGAGCAGTTCTTC. Protein product: CASRPAGQGEGSEQFF.

This chain connects TRBV2 to TRBJ2-4; 7 bases map to TRBD2. CDR1 and CDR2 (germline): SNHLY, FYNNEI. CDR3 length: 15 amino acids. After removal of 5 bases from V and 1 base from J, the junction contained 5 bases not matched to a gene. The chain's CDR3 is CASSSGGSAKNIQYF. The CDR3 bases are TGTGCCAGCAGTTCGGGCGGGAGCGCCAAAAACATTCAGTACTTC.

V gene TRBV7-9 combines with J gene TRBJ2-7; 8 bases fit TRBD1. V lost 5 bases and J lost 3; bases outside the gene matches: 6. Germline-derived CDR1 and CDR2 are SEHNR and FQNEAQ (reference sequence). This CDR3 has 14 residues. The CDR3 spells CASSLGTGRYEQYV. In nucleotides, the CDR3 is TGTGCCAGCAGCCTCGGGACAGGACGCTACGAGCAGTACGTC.

The table lists this clonotype with many counts. The V call is TRBV29-1, the J call TRBJ2-1; D not resolved. V lost 4 bases and J lost 10, with 14 bases in between. Germline V gives CDR1 SQVTM, CDR2 ANQGSEA. CDR3 length: 12 residues. The CDR3 DNA sequence: TGCAGCGTTGGAAATTTCGTTGGGGAGCAGTTCTTC. Its translation is CSVGNFVGEQFF.

The rearrangement links TRBV28 to TRBJ2-7; 8 bases fit TRBD1. The CDR3 is 12 amino acids. J lost 3 bases, V lost 8 bases, and 3 bases had no gene match. Germline V gene data show CDR1 as MDHEN and CDR2 as SYDVKM. Here the CDR3 reads CASQQGDYEQYF. The CDR3 DNA reads TGTGCCAGCCAACAGGGGGACTACGAGCAGTACTTC. The variable domain in full, completed from reference TRBV28 and TRBJ2-7, reads DVKVTQSSRYLVKRTGEKVFLECVQDMDHENMFWYRQDPGLGLRLIYFSYDVKMKEKGDIPEGYSVSREKKERFSLILESASTNQTSMYLCASQQGDYEQYFGPGTRLTVT.

This clonotype rates as medium-sized. The chain has TRBV7-3 and TRBJ2-2; TRBD1 matches at 8 bases. Germline V gene data show CDR1 as SGHTA and CDR2 as FQGTGA. J lost 0 bases, V lost 5 bases, and 8 bases had no gene match. The CDR3 consists of 17 residues. The chain's CDR3 is CASSLSPTGANTGELFF. The CDR3 DNA is TGTGCCAGCAGCCTAAGTCCGACAGGGGCGAACACCGGGGAGCTGTTTTTT.

This clonotype was counted only a few times. The chain links TRBV2 to TRBJ2-1; 12 positions match TRBD2. The germline CDR1 and CDR2 sequences are SNHLY and FYNNEI. The CDR3 loop spans 14 amino acids. The V gene end was trimmed by 8 bases and the J gene end by 5 bases; junction bases not matched to a gene: 4. The CDR3 sequence is CASSRTSGNNEQFF. CDR3 coding DNA: TGTGCCAGCTCCCGGACTAGCGGGAACAATGAGCAGTTCTTC.

This clonotype was seen at least ten times. The chain combines TRBV10-3 with TRBJ2-3, with TRBD1 matching over 7 bases. With 5 bases clipped from V and 0 bases from J, the junction kept 14 bases outside the gene matches. CDR3 length equals 18 residues. CDR1 ENHRY and CDR2 SYGVKD come from the germline V gene. The CDR3 is CAISMPGQKISSTDTQYF. The CDR3, as DNA: TGTGCCATCAGTATGCCGGGACAGAAAATCTCTAGCACAGATACGCAGTATTTT.

This clonotype was counted many times. The chain is built from TRBV6-6 and TRBJ2-3, with D possibly called TRBD1 or TRBD2 (5 bases each). The V end lost 5 bases, the J end lost 0 bases, and 18 bases lay between the germline ends. Germline lookup yields CDR1 MNHNY and CDR2 SVGAGI (reference sequence). The CDR3 runs 17 residues. The CDR3 reads CASSHTLTGPSTDTQYF. In nucleotides, the CDR3 is TGTGCCAGCAGTCACACACTGACGGGACCTAGCACAGATACGCAGTATTTT.

This clonotype was seen at least ten times. The rearrangement links TRBV12-3 or TRBV12-4 to TRBJ1-2; the match to TRBD1 covers 10 bases. Trimming cost V 6 bases and J 8 bases; bases outside gene matches: 6. The CDR3 is 13 residues long. DNA for the CDR3: TGTGCCAGCAGACCAGACAGGGGGCGAGGCTACACCTTC. Translating it yields CASRPDRGRGYTF.

Relative to its sample, this clonotype is medium-sized. The chain has TRBV7-9 and TRBJ2-5; tentatively, D is TRBD2 (5 bases). Germline-derived CDR1 and CDR2 are SEHNR and FQNEAQ (reference sequence). Trimming cost V 0 bases and J 5 bases, with 13 bases left between them. The CDR3 extends over 15 amino acids. As DNA, the CDR3 is TGTGCCAGCAGCTTAGCAGAGGGTCGCGGGGAGACCCAGTACTTC. Translated, it gives CASSLAEGRGETQYF.